This entry describes one T cell receptor beta chain. From germline, CDR1 is SNHLY and CDR2 FYNNEI. V lost 3 bases, J lost 0 bases, and 9 bases lay in between. The CDR3 contains 15 residues. With 60 Vbeta and 13 Jbeta primers, the PCR was carried out. Original handling: Unique TCR beta chains totaled around 86 million in a later count, with roughly 12 million of them shared. TCRdb's copy holds only in-frame clones and misses some; the assay was immunoSEQ multiplex PCR. V and J calls and clone size are copied from that table; D and trimming were computed from the DNA. Altogether roughly 140,000 clones are present, roughly two thirds being singletons, with the ten largest covering 13% to 15%. The sample belongs to a study of cytomegalovirus exposure and HLA in healthy donors. About the research overall: A prior analysis found 95 million to 140 million unique TCR beta sequences from roughly 180 million T cells. Caucasian-associated ancestry cluster membership applied to about four fifths of approximately 420 genotyped donors.

The rearrangement uses TRBV2 and TRBJ1-5; D is undetermined. Sequenced input: PBMCs. The receptor comes from a human donor in good health. CDR3 sequence: CASSERGSSNQPQHF. CDR3 nucleotide sequence: TGTGCCAGCAGTGAGCGGGGAAGTAGCAATCAGCCCCAGCATTTT.